Listed below are T cell receptor beta chains from one sample, sequenced in a study of vaccination and CD4 T cells after COVID-19. MiXCR was run by TCRdb on the PCR reads, yielding one entry per CDR3 protein. The sample has thousands of distinct CDR3 sequences, 25% to 35% seen once; the top ten hold about 11%. For these receptors, no antigen is known. The specimen was CD4+ T cells from blood, cultured in vitro. Receptors were obtained from a human donor in good health. Each CDR3 is given with its conserved first and last residue. The order of the fields is V gene, CDR3 length, CDR3 protein.

V gene: TRBV12-3/TRBV12-4; CDR3 length: 16; CDR3 protein: CASSPSGRNSNQPQHF
V gene: TRBV20-1; CDR3 length: 15; CDR3 protein: CSARGGGALNYGHTF
V gene: TRBV2; CDR3 length: 13; CDR3 protein: CASSVLGQGAQHF
V gene: TRBV6-5; CDR3 length: 14; CDR3 protein: CASSSSGGTNEQYF
V gene: TRBV12-3/TRBV12-4; CDR3 length: 14; CDR3 protein: CASRRTGRNTEAFF
V gene: TRBV10-3; CDR3 length: 11; CDR3 protein: CAIMRGNEQFF
V gene: TRBV12-3/TRBV12-4; CDR3 length: 15; CDR3 protein: CASSSSAGGRETQYF
V gene: TRBV19; CDR3 length: 14; CDR3 protein: CASRRAAPEGEQYF
V gene: TRBV7-3; CDR3 length: 15; CDR3 protein: CASSSAPNRGGEQFF
V gene: TRBV11-2; CDR3 length: 15; CDR3 protein: CASSPGLAGINEQFF
V gene: TRBV4-2; CDR3 length: 16; CDR3 protein: CASSQGRGGRNYGYTF
V gene: TRBV20-1; CDR3 length: 14; CDR3 protein: CSAEGQGYNSPFHF
V gene: TRBV6-1; CDR3 length: 16; CDR3 protein: CASSDAGSKVGTEAFF
V gene: TRBV11-2; CDR3 length: 17; CDR3 protein: CASSLWVGTSGRDEQYF
V gene: TRBV7-8; CDR3 length: 14; CDR3 protein: CASSLGQPNQPQHF
V gene: TRBV27; CDR3 length: 13; CDR3 protein: CASSPDRLNEQFF
V gene: TRBV28; CDR3 length: 12; CDR3 protein: CASSQLREIAFF
V gene: TRBV24-1; CDR3 length: 17; CDR3 protein: CTTSELIAGDVTDTQYF
V gene: TRBV28; CDR3 length: 13; CDR3 protein: CASSSGGAYGYTF
V gene: TRBV6-1; CDR3 length: 15; CDR3 protein: CASIRDRTPGNTIYF
V gene: TRBV6-5; CDR3 length: 15; CDR3 protein: CASSYLAGATDTQYF
V gene: TRBV24-1; CDR3 length: 15; CDR3 protein: CATSDSSGSGNTIYF
V gene: TRBV4-2; CDR3 length: 16; CDR3 protein: CASSQGTSGREETQYF
V gene: TRBV25-1; CDR3 length: 14; CDR3 protein: CASRRDTNTGELFF
V gene: TRBV5-4; CDR3 length: 11; CDR3 protein: CASSFDREAFF
V gene: TRBV20-1; CDR3 length: 15; CDR3 protein: CSARDWRLVTDTQYF
V gene: TRBV7-2; CDR3 length: 17; CDR3 protein: CASSLGSGGYSGNTIYF
V gene: TRBV6-5; CDR3 length: 15; CDR3 protein: CASSYASGGFYEQYF
V gene: TRBV25-1; CDR3 length: 15; CDR3 protein: CASSEFKGQQETQYF
V gene: TRBV6-2/TRBV6-3; CDR3 length: 12; CDR3 protein: CASSSLSGEQYF
V gene: TRBV19; CDR3 length: 13; CDR3 protein: CASSNPGVRGYTF
V gene: TRBV6-1; CDR3 length: 15; CDR3 protein: CASSVGLAGTGELFF
V gene: TRBV20-1; CDR3 length: 14; CDR3 protein: CSARHLRGANVLTF
V gene: TRBV20-1; CDR3 length: 15; CDR3 protein: CSASGRAYTYNEQFF
V gene: TRBV28; CDR3 length: 15; CDR3 protein: CASSPPAPRNYGYTF
V gene: TRBV2; CDR3 length: 14; CDR3 protein: CASRPGTGIFGAFF
V gene: TRBV9; CDR3 length: 16; CDR3 protein: CASSAFSTGSYNEQFF
V gene: TRBV7-8; CDR3 length: 14; CDR3 protein: CASSLAVAAGELFF
V gene: TRBV5-4; CDR3 length: 15; CDR3 protein: CASIPPWGVDETQYF
V gene: TRBV2; CDR3 length: 16; CDR3 protein: CASSDVLTSGRETQYF
V gene: TRBV28; CDR3 length: 16; CDR3 protein: CASSPQGTTSTDTQYF
V gene: TRBV20-1; CDR3 length: 12; CDR3 protein: CSAIESRDGYTF